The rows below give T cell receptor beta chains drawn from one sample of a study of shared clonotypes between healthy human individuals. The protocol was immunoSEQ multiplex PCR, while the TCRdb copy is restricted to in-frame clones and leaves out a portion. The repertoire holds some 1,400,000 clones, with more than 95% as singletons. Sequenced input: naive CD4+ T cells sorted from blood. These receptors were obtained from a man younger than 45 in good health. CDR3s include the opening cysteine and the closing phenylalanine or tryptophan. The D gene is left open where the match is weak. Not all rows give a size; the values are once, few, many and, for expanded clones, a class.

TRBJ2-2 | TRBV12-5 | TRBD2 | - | CASGYGLADTGELFF | TGTGCTAGTGGGTACGGACTAGCGGACACCGGGGAGCTGTTTTTT
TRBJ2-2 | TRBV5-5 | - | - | CASSFESGRTGELFF | TGTGCCAGCAGCTTTGAATCAGGGCGAACCGGGGAGCTGTTTTTT
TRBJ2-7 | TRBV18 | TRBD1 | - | CASSPAPDRAVEQYF | TGTGCCAGCTCACCTGCTCCCGACAGGGCTGTCGAGCAGTACTTC
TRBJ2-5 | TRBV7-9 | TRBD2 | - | CASSLSSGSVRETQYF | TGTGCCAGCAGCTTAAGTAGCGGGAGTGTCAGGGAGACCCAGTACTTC
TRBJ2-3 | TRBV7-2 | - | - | CASSLVSRGWGTDTQYF | TGTGCCAGCAGCTTAGTCTCACGGGGGTGGGGCACAGATACGCAGTATTTT
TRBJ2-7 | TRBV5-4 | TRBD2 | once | CASSNAGLGVYEQYF | TGTGCCAGCAGCAACGCGGGACTAGGCGTCTACGAGCAGTACTTC
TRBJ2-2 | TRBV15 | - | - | CATSRGITGELFF | TGTGCCACCAGCAGAGGAATAACCGGGGAGCTGTTTTTT
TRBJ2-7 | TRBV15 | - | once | CATSFGNSYEQYF | TGTGCCACCTCCTTCGGTAACTCCTACGAGCAGTACTTC
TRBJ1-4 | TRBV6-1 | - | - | CASSRHREGYEKLFF | TGTGCCAGCAGCCGACATAGGGAAGGGTATGAAAAACTGTTTTTT
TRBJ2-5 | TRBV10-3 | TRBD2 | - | CAISAGTRGETQYF | TGTGCCATCAGTGCCGGGACTAGGGGAGAGACCCAGTACTTC
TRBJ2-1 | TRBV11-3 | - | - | CASSSTGPSYNEQFF | TGTGCCAGCAGCTCCACTGGCCCCAGCTACAATGAGCAGTTCTTC
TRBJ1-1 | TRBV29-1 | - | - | CSVLNTEAFF | TGCAGCGTTCTGAACACTGAAGCTTTCTTT
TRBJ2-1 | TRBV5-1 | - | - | CASSLGLDGRFF | TGCGCCAGCAGCTTGGGACTAGATGGTAGGTTCTTC
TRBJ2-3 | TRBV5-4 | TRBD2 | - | CASSLRLAESTDTQYF | TGTGCCAGCAGCTTGAGACTAGCGGAGAGCACAGATACGCAGTATTTT
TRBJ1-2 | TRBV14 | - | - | CASSQTLRADYYGYTF | TGTGCCAGCAGCCAGACCCTGCGGGCGGATTACTATGGCTACACCTTC
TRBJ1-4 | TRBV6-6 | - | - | CASSYRQLINEKLFF | TGTGCCAGCAGTTACAGACAGCTGATTAATGAAAAACTGTTTTTT
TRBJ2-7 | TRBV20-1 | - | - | CSARGIYEQYF | TGCAGTGCTAGAGGTATCTACGAGCAGTACTTC
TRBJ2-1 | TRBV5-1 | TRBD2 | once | CASSTPGLAGVTSYNEQFF | TGCGCCAGCAGCACACCGGGACTAGCGGGTGTCACGTCCTACAATGAGCAGTTCTTC
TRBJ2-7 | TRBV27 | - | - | CASSLVVMAEQYF | TGTGCCAGCAGTTTAGTGGTGATGGCCGAGCAGTACTTC